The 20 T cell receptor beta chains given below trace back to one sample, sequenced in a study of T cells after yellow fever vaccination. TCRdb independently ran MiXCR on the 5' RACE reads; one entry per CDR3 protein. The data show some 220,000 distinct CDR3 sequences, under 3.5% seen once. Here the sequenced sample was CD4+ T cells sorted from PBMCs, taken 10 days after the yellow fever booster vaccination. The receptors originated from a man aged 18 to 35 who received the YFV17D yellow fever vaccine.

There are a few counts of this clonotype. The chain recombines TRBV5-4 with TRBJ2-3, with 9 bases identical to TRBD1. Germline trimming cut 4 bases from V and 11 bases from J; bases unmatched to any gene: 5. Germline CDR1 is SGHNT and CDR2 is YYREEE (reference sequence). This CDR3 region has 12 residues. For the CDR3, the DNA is TGTGCCAGCAGCGTAGGACAGGGGAAGCAGTATTTT. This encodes CASSVGQGKQYF.

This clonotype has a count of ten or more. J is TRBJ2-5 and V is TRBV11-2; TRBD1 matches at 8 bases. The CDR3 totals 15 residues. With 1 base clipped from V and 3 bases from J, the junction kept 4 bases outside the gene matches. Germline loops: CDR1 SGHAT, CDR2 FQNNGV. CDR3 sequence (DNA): TGTGCCAGCAGCTTAGGCGGGACAGGAAAAGAGACCCAGTACTTC. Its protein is CASSLGGTGKETQYF.

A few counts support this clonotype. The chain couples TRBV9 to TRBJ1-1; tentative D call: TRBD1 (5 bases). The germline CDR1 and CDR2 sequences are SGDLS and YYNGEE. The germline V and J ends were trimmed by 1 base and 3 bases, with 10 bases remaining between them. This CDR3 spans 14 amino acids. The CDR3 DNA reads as TGTGCCAGCAGCGTAACAGGTGCGCACACTGAAGCTTTCTTT. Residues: CASSVTGAHTEAFF.

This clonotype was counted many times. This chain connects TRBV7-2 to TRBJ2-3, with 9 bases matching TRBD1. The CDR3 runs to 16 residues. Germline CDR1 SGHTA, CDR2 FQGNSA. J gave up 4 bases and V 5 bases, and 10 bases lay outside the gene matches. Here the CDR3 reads CASSGSGTGRADTQYF. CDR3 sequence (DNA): TGTGCCAGCAGCGGATCGGGGACAGGGCGAGCAGATACGCAGTATTTT.

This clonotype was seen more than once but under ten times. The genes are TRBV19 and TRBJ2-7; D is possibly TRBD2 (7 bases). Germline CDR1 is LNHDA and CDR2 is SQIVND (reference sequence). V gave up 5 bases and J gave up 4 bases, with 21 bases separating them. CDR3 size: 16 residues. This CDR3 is CASSDGGGPRTYEQYF. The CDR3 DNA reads TGTGCCAGTAGTGATGGCGGGGGCCCAAGAACTTACGAGCAGTACTTC.

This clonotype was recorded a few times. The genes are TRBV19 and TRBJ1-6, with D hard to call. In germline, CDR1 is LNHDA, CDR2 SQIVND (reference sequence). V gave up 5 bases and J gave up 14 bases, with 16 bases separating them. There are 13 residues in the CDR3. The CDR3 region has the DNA TGTGCCAGTAGTGATGGCGACAAATTCACCCTCCACTTT. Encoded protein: CASSDGDKFTLHF.

The chain's CDR3 is CASSFQGTSREQYF. CDR3 nucleotides: TGTGCCAGCAGTTTTCAGGGGACCTCTCGGGAGCAGTACTTC. The rearrangement joins TRBV12-3 or TRBV12-4 to TRBJ2-7; D is possibly TRBD1 (6 bases). The CDR3 is 14 amino acids. Trimming cost V 3 bases and J 7 bases, with 16 bases left between them.

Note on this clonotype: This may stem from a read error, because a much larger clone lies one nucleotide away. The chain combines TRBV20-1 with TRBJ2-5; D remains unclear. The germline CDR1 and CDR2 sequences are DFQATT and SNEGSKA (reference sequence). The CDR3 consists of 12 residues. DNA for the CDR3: TGCAGTGCTCTAAAGGCCCAAGATACCCAGTACTTC. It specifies CSALKAQDTQYF.

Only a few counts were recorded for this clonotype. CDR3 sequence: CAIRETSAEAFF. The CDR3 bases are TGTGCCATCAGGGAGACATCCGCTGAAGCTTTCTTT. The gene calls are TRBV10-3 and TRBJ1-1, with D unresolved. Germline V gene data show CDR1 as ENHRY and CDR2 as SYGVKD. This CDR3 is built from 12 residues. Trimming removed 6 bases at V and 6 bases at J, with 11 bases between.

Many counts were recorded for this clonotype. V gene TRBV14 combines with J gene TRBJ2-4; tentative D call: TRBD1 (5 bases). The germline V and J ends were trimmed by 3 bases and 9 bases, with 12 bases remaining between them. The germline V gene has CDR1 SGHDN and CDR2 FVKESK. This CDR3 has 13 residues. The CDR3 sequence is CASSQHQGTIQYF. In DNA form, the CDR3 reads TGTGCCAGCAGCCAGCACCAGGGCACCATTCAGTACTTC.

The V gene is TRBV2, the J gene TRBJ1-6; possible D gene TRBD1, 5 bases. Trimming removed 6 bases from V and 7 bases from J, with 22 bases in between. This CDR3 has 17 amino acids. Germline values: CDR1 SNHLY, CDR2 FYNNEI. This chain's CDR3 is CASSPPREGAANSPLHF. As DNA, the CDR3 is TGTGCCAGCAGCCCACCGAGAGAAGGGGCCGCCAATTCACCCCTCCACTTT.

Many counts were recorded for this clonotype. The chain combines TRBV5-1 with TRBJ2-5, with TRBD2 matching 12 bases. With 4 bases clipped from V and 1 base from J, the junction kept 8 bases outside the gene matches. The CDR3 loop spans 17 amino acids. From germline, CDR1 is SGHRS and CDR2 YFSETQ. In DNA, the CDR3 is TGCGCCAGCAGCACTGGACTAGCGGGGAGATTCCAAGAGACCCAGTACTTC. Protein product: CASSTGLAGRFQETQYF.

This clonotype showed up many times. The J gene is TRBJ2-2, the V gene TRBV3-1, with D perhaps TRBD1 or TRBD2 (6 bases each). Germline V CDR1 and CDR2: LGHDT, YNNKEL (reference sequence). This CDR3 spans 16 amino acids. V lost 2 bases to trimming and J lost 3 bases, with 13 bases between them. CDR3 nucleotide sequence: TGTGCCAGCAGCCAAACGAAGGGGGGATACACCGGGGAGCTGTTTTTT. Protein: CASSQTKGGYTGELFF.

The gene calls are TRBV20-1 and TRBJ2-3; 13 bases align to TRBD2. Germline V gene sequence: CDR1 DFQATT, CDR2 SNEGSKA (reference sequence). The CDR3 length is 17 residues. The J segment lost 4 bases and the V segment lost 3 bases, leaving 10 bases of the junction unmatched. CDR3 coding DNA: TGCAGTGCTAGTCCCGGGACTAGCGGGGCGGGGGCAGATACGCAGTATTTT. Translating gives CSASPGTSGAGADTQYF.

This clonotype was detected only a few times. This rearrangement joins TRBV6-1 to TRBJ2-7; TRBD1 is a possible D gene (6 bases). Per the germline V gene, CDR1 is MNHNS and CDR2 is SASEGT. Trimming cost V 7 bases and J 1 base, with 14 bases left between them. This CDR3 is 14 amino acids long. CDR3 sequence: CASTFGRGSYEQYV. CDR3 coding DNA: TGTGCCAGCACCTTCGGTAGGGGGTCCTACGAGCAGTACGTC.

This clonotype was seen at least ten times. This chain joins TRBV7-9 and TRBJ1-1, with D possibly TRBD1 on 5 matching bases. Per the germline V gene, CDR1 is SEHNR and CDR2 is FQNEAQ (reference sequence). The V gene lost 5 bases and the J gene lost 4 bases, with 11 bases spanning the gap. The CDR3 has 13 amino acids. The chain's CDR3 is CASSLFGGTEAFF. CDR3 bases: TGTGCCAGCAGCCTCTTTGGGGGCACTGAAGCTTTCTTT.

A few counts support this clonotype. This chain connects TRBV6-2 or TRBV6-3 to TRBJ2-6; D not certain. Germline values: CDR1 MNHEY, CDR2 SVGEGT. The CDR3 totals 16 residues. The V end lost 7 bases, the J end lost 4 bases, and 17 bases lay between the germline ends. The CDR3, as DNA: TGTGCCAGCATCCCTCACTCCTCCGGGGGGGCCAACGTCCTGACTTTC. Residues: CASIPHSSGGANVLTF.

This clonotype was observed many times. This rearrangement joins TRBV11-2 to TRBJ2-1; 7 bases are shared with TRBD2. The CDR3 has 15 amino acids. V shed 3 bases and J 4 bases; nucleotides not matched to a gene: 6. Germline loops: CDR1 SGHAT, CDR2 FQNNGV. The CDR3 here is CASSFGGGGYNEQFF. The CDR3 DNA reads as TGTGCCAGCAGCTTCGGTGGCGGGGGATACAATGAGCAGTTCTTC.

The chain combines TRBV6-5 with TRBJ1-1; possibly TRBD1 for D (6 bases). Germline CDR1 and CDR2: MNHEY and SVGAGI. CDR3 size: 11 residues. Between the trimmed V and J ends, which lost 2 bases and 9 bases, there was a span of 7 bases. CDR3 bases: TGTGCCAGCAGTTACAGGGGGAAAGCTTTCTTT. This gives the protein CASSYRGKAFF.

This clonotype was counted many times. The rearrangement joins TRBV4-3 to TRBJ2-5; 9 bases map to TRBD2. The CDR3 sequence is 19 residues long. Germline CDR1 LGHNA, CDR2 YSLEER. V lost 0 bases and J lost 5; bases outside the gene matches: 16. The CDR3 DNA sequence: TGCGCCAGCAGCCAAGAGAGGGTTGGCGGGGGGGCCGGGCAGGAGACCCAGTACTTC. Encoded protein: CASSQERVGGGAGQETQYF.